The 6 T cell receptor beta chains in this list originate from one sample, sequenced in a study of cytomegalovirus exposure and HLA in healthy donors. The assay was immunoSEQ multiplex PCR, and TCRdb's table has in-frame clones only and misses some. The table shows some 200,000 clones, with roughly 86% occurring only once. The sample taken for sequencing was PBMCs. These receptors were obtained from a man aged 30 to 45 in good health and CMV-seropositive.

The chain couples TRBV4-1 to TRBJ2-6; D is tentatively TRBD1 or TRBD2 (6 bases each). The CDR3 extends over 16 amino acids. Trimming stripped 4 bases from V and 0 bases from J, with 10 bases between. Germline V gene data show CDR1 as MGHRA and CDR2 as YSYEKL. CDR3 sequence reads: CASSPQGLSGANVLTF. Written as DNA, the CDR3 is TGCGCCAGCAGCCCACAGGGACTCTCTGGGGCCAACGTCCTGACTTTC.

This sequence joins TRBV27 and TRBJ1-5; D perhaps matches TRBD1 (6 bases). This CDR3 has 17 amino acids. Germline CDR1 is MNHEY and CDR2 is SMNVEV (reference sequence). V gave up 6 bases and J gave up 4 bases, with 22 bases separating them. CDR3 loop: CASSPRGGDLRNQPQHF. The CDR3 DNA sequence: TGTGCCAGCAGCCCCCGGGGGGGCGACCTCCGGAATCAGCCCCAGCATTTT.

CDR3 sequence (DNA): TGTGCCAGCTCACCACCGACAGTTACGAACACTGAAGCTTTCTTT. Its protein product is CASSPPTVTNTEAFF. V is TRBV18 and J is TRBJ1-1; D might be TRBD1 (5 bases). The germline gives CDR1 KGHSH, CDR2 LQKENI. The V and J ends lost 0 bases and 1 base respectively, with 9 bases between them. The CDR3 loop spans 15 amino acids.

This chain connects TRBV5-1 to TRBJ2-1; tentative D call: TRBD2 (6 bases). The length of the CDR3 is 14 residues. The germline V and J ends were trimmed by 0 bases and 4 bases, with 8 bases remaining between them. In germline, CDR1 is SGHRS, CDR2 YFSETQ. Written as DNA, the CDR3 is TGCGCCAGCAGCTTGGCGGGAGTGTACAATGAGCAGTTCTTC. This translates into CASSLAGVYNEQFF.

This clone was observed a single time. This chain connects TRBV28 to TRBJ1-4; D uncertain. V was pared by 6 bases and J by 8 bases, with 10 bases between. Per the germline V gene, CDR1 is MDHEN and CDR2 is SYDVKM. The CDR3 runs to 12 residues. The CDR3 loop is CASSPPGEKLFF. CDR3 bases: TGTGCCAGCAGCCCGCCGGGGGAAAAACTGTTTTTT.

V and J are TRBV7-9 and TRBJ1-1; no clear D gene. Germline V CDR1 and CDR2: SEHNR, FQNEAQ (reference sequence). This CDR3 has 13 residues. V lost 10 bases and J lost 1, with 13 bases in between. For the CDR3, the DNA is TGTGCCATCTACACTACAGCGAACACTGAAGCTTTCTTT. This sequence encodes CAIYTTANTEAFF.